The clone carrying this T cell receptor beta chain was counted a single time. The record originates from a study of memory CD4+ T cells and cytomegalovirus serostatus. About the study: Donors were healthy Belgian adults, several CMV seropositive and some 24 seronegative.

In the study's own analysis: Out-of-frame sequences were removed, leaving 2 million to 2.5 million distinct TCRbeta sequences. The protocol was immunoSEQ multiplex PCR, while the TCRdb copy is restricted to in-frame clones and leaves out a portion. That table furnishes V, J and clone size, whereas the DNA furnished D and trimming. The table lists tens of thousands of clones, around three quarters of them singletons. The sort gate was single viable CD3+CD4+CD8-CD45RO+ cells for memory CD4+ T cells. Serostatus was set by detecting CMV pp150, pp28, p38, p52 IgG. CDR1 SGHRS and CDR2 YFSETQ come from the germline V gene. This CDR3 is 14 amino acids long. Trimming at V came to 3 bases and at J to 4 bases, leaving 3 bases not matched to a gene.

The sample consisted of memory CD4+ T cells from blood. This chain connects TRBV5-1 to TRBJ2-1, with 8 bases identical to TRBD1. The TCR comes from an adult in good health and CMV-seronegative. The CDR3, as DNA: TGCGCCAGCAGCTCCCAGGGGGCTTACAATGAGCAGTTCTTC. This sequence encodes CASSSQGAYNEQFF.